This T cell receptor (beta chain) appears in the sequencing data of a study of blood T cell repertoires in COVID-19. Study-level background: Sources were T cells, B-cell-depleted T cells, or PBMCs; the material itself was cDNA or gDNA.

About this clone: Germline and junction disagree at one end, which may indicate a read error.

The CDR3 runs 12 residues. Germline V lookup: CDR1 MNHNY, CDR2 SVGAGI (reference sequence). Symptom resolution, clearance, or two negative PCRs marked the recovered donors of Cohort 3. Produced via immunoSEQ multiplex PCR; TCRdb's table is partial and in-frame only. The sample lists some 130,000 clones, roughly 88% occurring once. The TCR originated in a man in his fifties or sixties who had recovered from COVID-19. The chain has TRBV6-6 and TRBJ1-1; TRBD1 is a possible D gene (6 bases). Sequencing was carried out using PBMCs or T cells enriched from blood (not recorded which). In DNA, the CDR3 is TGTGCCAGCAGTCAGGGGAACGCTGAAGCTTTCTTT. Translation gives CASSQGNAEAFF.